This T cell receptor beta chain was recovered during a study of blood T cell repertoires in COVID-19. Study-wide context: The samples span acute and convalescent COVID-19 from the United States, Italy and Spain. T cells, B-cell-depleted T cells, or PBMCs supplied cDNA or gDNA.

The V gene's germline CDR1 is LGHNA and CDR2 YNFKEQ. CDR3 length equals 15 residues. V lost 5 bases and J 1 base, leaving 15 bases between the germline ends. Study processing details: Scientists estimated how many nucleated cells there were by amplifying reference gene primers. The method was immunoSEQ multiplex PCR; TCRdb's version includes in-frame clones alone and lacks a portion of them. The V and J calls and clone size come from that table; D and trimming were worked out from the DNA. The table lists 210,000 or so clones, roughly 85% of them singletons. The rearrangement links TRBV4-2 to TRBJ2-7, with D unclear. Input material: peripheral blood. This sequence was found in a young woman who had recovered from COVID-19. The CDR3 DNA reads TGTGCCAGCAGCTCCCTTACTGAAGATTCCTACGAGCAGTACTTC. Translation: CASSSLTEDSYEQYF.